This T cell receptor beta chain derives from a study of blood T cell repertoires in COVID-19. At the level of the study: The United States, Italy and Spain were the sources of the acute and convalescent COVID-19 samples.

This clone was observed once. As processed by the authors: Amplification of reference gene primers was used by the study to estimate nucleated cell counts. Only in-frame clones appear in the TCRdb table, and some are missing; sequencing was by immunoSEQ multiplex PCR. V and J calls and clone size are those listed in that table; D and trimming were worked out from the DNA. Counted here are about 230,000 clones, roughly 80% occurring once; the ten biggest clones make up 7.5%. In germline, CDR1 is MNHEY, CDR2 SMNVEV (reference sequence). After removal of 1 base from V and 4 bases from J, the junction contained 9 bases not matched to a gene. The CDR3 is 17 amino acids. Those enrolled in Seattle joined during active infection and were followed longitudinally afterward.

This sequence joins TRBV27 and TRBJ1-5; the match to TRBD1 covers 8 bases. This TCR was sampled from a woman older than 75 with COVID-19, enrolled during active disease. Material: peripheral blood. CDR3 sequence (DNA): TGTGCCAGCAGTTTATGGTCCGGACAGGGAAGAAATCAGCCCCAGCATTTT. Translating gives CASSLWSGQGRNQPQHF.